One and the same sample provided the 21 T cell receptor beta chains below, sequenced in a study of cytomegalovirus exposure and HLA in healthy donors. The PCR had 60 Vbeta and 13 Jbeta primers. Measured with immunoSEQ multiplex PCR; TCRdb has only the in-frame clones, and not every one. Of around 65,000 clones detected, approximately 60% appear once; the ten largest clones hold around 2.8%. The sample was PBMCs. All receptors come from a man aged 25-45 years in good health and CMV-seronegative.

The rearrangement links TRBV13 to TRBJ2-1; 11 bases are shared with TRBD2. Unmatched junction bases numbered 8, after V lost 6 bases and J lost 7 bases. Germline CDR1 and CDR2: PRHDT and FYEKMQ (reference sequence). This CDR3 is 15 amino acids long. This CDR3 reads CASSAPTSGDNEQFF. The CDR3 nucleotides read TGTGCCAGCAGTGCCCCGACTAGCGGGGATAATGAGCAGTTCTTC.

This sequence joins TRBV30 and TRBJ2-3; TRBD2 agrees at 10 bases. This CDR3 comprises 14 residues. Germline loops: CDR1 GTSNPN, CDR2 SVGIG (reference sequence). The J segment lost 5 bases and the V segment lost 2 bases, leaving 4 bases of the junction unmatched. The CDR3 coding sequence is TGTGCCTGGAGTCTAGCGGGGGTTTTAGATACGCAGTATTTT. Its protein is CAWSLAGVLDTQYF.

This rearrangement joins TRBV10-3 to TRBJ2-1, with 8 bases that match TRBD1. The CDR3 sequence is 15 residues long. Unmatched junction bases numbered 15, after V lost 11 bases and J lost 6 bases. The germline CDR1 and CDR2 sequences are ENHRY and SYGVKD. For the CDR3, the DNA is TGTGCCTCTAAGACAGGGGAAGGGTTAGGCAATGAGCAGTTCTTC. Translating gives CASKTGEGLGNEQFF.

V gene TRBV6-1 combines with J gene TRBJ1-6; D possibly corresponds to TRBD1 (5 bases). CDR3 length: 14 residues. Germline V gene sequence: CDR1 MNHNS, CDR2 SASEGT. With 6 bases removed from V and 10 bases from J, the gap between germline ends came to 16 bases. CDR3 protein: CASRDYLGVSPLHF. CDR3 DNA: TGTGCCAGCAGGGACTACTTGGGGGTCTCACCCCTCCACTTT.

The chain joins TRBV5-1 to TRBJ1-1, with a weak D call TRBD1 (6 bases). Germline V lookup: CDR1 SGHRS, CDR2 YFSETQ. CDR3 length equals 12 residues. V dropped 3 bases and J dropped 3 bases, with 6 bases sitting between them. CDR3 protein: CASSYRDTEAFF. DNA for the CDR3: TGCGCCAGCAGCTACAGGGACACTGAAGCTTTCTTT.

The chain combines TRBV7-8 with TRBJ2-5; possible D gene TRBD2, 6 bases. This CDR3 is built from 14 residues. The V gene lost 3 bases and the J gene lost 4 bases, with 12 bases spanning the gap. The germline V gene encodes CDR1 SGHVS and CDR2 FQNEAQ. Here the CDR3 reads CASSFRPEGETQYF. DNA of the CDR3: TGTGCCAGCAGCTTCCGACCGGAGGGAGAGACCCAGTACTTC. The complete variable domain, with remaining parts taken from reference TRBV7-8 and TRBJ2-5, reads GAGVSQSPRYKVAKRGQDVALRCDPISGHVSLFWYQQALGQGPEFLTYFQNEAQLDKSGLPSDRFFAERPEGSVSTLKIQRTQQEDSAVYLCASSFRPEGETQYFGPGTRLLVL.

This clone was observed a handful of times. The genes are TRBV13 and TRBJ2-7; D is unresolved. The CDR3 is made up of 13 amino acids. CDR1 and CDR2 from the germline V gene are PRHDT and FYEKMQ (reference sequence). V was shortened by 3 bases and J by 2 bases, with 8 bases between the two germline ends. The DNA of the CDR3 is TGTGCCAGCAGCTTCCAGGTAGCCTACGAGCAGTACTTC. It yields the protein CASSFQVAYEQYF.

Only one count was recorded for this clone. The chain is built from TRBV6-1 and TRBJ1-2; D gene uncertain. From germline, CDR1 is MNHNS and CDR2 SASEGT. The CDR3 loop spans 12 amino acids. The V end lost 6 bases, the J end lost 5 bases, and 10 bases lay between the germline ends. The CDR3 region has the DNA TGTGCCAGCAGGATAGCAGAATATGGCTACACCTTC. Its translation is CASRIAEYGYTF.

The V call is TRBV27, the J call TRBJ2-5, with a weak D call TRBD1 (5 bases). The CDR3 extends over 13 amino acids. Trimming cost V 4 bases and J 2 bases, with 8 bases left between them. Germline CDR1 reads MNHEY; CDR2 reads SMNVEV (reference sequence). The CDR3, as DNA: TGTGCCAGCAGTTCAGGGCCGCAAGAGACCCAGTACTTC. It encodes CASSSGPQETQYF.

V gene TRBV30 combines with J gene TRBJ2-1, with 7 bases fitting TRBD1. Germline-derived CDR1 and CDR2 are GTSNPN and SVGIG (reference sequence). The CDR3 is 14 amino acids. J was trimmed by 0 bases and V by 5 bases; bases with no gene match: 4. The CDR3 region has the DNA TGTGCCTGGTCCAGGGGGATCTCCTACAATGAGCAGTTCTTC. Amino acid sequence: CAWSRGISYNEQFF.

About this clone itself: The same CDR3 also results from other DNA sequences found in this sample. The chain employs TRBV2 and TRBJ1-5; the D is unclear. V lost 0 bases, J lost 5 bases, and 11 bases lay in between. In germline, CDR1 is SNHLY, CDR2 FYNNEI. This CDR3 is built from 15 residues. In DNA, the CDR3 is TGTGCCAGCAGTGAAGCGAGCGCGGGCGATCAGCCCCAGCATTTT. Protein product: CASSEASAGDQPQHF. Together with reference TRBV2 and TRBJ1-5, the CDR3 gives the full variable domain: EPEVTQTPSHQVTQMGQEVILRCVPISNHLYFYWYRQILGQKVEFLVSFYNNEISEKSEIFDDQFSVERPDGSNFTLKIRSTKLEDSAMYFCASSEASAGDQPQHFGDGTRLSIL.

The DNA of the CDR3 is TGTGCCTGGATCCCAGGTAACACTGAAGCTTTCTTT. Translation: CAWIPGNTEAFF. The chain couples TRBV30 to TRBJ1-1; D is uncertain. Trimming stripped 4 bases from V and 2 bases from J, with 8 bases between. The CDR3 is 12 residues long. From germline, CDR1 is GTSNPN and CDR2 SVGIG (reference sequence).

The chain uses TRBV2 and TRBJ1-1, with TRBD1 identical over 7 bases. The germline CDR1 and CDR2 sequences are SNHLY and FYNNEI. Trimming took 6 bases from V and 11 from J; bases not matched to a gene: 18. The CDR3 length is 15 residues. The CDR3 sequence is CASRAADRRELDAFF. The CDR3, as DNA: TGTGCCAGCAGGGCGGCGGACAGGAGGGAATTAGACGCTTTCTTT.

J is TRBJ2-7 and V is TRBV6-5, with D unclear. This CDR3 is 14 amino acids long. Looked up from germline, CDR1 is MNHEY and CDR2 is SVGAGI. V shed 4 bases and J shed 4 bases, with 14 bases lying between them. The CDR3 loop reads CASSSYTEKYEQYF. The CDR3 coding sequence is TGTGCCAGCAGTTCGTATACAGAAAAATACGAGCAGTACTTC.

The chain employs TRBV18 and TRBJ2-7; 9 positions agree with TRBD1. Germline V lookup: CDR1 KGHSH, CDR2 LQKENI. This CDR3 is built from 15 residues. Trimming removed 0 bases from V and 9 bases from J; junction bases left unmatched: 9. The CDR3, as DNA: TGTGCCAGCTCACCACCCACGGGACAGGGCTCCTCGCAGTACTTC. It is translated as CASSPPTGQGSSQYF.

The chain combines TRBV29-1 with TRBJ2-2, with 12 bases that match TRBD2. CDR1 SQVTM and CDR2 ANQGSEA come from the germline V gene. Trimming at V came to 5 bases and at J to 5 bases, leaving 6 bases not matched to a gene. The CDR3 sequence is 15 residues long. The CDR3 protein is CSVRGLAGRTGELFF. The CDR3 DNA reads TGCAGCGTTCGCGGACTAGCGGGGCGTACCGGGGAGCTGTTTTTT.

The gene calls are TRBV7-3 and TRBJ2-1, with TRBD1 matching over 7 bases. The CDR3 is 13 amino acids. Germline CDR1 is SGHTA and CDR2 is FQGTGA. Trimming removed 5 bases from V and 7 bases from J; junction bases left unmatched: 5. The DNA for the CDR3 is TGTGCCAGCAGCCCCGGGACAGTTAATGAGCAGTTCTTC. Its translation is CASSPGTVNEQFF.

In DNA form, the CDR3 reads TGTGCCTGGAGTAGAACGGGGAAACAGCCCCAGCATTTT. It encodes CAWSRTGKQPQHF. The rearrangement links TRBV30 to TRBJ1-5; D ambiguous. Germline V gene lookup returns CDR1 GTSNPN and CDR2 SVGIG (reference sequence). The CDR3 runs to 13 residues. Trimming cost V 2 bases and J 7 bases, with 12 bases left between them.

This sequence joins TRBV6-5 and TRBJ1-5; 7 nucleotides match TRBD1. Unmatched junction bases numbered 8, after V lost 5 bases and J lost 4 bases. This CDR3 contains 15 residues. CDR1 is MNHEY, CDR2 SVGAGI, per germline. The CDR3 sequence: CASSQSLGQNQPQHF. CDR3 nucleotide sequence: TGTGCCAGCAGTCAGAGCCTGGGACAGAATCAGCCCCAGCATTTT.

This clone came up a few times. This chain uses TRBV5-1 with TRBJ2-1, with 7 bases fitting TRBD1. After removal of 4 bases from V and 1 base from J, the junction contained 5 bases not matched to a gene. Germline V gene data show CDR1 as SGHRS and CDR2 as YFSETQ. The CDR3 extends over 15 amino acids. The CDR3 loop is CASSIDRASYNEQFF. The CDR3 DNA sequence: TGCGCCAGCAGCATAGACAGGGCATCCTACAATGAGCAGTTCTTC.

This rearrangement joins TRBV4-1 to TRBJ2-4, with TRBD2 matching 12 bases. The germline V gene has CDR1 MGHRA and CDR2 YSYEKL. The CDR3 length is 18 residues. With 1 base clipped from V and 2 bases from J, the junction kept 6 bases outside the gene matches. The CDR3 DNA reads TGCGCCAGCAGCCAAGGCCTAGCGGGGGGGCCCACCAAAAACATTCAGTACTTC. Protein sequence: CASSQGLAGGPTKNIQYF.